This TCR beta chain appears in the sequencing data of a study of cytomegalovirus exposure and HLA in healthy donors. Broader study findings: Sequencing likely caused a cluster of highly shared sequence variants. Among donors in an Asian-associated ancestry cluster, a later analysis reportedly found fewer N-insertions than the roughly 650-donor mean. Across donors, sequencing depth was assumed by presence/absence analyses to be roughly uniform. Some TCR beta chains (164 of them) were listed as cytomegalovirus-associated.

Details on this clone: The antigen is not known.

Vbeta (60) and Jbeta (13) primers were used in the PCR. Profiled with immunoSEQ multiplex PCR; TCRdb holds only in-frame clones, not every one. Among about 200,000 clones listed, 83% were seen once. V lost 2 bases to trimming and J lost 1 base; unmatched junction nucleotides: 11. CDR1 is SGHRS, CDR2 YFSETQ, per germline. The CDR3 spans 18 residues. This chain joins TRBV5-1 and TRBJ2-4; TRBD1 aligns across 8 bases. The sequence was collected from a girl between 5 and 17 years old in good health and CMV-seronegative. The sample comprised PBMCs. CDR3 region: CASSFNRGQDKAKNIQYF. CDR3 nucleotides: TGCGCCAGCAGCTTTAACAGGGGACAGGATAAGGCCAAAAACATTCAGTACTTC.